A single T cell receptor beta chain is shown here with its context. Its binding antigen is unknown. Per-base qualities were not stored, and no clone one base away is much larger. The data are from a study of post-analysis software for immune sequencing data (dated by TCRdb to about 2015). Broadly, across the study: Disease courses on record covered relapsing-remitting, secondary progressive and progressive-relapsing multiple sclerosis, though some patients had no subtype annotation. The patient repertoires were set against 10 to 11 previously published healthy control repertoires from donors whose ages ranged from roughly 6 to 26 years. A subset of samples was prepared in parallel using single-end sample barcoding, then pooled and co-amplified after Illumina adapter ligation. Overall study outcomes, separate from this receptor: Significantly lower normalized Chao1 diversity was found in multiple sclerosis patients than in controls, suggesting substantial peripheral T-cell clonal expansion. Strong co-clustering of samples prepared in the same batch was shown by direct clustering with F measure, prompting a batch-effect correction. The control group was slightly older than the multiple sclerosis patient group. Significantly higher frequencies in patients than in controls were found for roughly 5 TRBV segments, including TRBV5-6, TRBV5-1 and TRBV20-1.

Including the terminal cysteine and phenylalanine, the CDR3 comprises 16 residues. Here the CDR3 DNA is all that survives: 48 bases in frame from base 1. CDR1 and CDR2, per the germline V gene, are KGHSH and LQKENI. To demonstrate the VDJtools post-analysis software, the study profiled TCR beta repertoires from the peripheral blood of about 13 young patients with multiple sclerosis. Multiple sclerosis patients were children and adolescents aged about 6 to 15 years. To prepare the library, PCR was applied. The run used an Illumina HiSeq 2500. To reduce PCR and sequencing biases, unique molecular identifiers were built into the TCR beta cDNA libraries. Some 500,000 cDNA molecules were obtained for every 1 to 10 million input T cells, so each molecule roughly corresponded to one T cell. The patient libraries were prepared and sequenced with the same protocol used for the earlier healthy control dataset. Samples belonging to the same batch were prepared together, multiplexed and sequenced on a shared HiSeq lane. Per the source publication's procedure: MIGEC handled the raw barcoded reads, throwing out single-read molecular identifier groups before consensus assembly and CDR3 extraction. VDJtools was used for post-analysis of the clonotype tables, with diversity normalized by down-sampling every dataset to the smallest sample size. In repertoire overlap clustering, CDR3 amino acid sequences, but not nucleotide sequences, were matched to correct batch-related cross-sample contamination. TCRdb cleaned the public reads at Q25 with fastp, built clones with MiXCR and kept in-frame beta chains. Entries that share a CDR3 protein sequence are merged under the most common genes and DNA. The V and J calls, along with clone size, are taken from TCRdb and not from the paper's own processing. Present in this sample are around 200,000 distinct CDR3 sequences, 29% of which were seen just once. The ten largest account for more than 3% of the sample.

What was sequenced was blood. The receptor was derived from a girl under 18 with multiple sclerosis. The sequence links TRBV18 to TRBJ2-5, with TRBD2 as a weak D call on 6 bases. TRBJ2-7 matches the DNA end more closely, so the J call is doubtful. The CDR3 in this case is CASSPVLGGLIYEQYF. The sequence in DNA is TGTGCCAGCTCGCCAGTCTTGGGAGGCCTCATCTACGAGCAGTACTTC.